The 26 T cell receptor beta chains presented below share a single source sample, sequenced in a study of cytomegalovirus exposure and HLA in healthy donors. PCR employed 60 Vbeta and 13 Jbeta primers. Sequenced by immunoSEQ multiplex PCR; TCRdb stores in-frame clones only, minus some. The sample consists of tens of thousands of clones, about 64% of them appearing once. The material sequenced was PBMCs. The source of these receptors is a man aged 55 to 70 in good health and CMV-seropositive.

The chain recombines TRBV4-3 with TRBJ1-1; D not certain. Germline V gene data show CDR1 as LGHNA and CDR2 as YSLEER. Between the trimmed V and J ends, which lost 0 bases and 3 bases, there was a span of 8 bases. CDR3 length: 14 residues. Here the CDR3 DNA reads TGCGCCAGCAGCCAAGAGGCGGCCGACACTGAAGCTTTCTTT. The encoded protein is CASSQEAADTEAFF.

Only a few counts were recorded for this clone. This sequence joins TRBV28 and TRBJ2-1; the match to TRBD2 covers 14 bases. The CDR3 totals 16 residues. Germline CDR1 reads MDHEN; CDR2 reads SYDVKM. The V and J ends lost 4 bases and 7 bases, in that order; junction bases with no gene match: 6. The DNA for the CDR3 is TGTGCCAGCAGTTCCCAGACTAGCGGGAGGGGAAATGAGCAGTTCTTC. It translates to CASSSQTSGRGNEQFF.

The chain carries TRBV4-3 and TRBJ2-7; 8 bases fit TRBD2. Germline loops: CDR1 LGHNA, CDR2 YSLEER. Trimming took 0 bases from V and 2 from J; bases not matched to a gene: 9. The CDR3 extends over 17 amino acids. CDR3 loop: CASSQEFASGGTYEQYF. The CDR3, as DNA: TGCGCCAGCAGCCAAGAATTCGCCAGCGGGGGAACCTACGAGCAGTACTTC.

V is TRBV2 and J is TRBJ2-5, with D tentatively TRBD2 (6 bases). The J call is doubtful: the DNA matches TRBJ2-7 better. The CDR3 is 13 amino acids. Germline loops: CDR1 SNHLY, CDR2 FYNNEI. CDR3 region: CASSPSAAYEQYF. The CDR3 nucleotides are TGTGCCAGCAGTCCTAGCGCCGCCTACGAGCAGTACTTC.

In DNA, the CDR3 is TGTGCCTGTACACAGAACACCGGGGAGCTGTTTTTT. Its translation: CACTQNTGELFF. The rearrangement links TRBV6-1 to TRBJ2-2; D gene unclear. CDR3 length: 12 residues. Germline V CDR1 and CDR2: MNHNS, SASEGT. V was shortened by 11 bases and J by 1 base, with 8 bases between the two germline ends.

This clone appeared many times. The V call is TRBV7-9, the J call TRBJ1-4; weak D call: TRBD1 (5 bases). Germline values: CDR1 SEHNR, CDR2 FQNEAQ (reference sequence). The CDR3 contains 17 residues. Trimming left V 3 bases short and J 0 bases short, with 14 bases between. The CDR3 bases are TGTGCCAGCAGCTTTGCGGGGGGTACCGCAACTAATGAAAAACTGTTTTTT. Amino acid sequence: CASSFAGGTATNEKLFF.

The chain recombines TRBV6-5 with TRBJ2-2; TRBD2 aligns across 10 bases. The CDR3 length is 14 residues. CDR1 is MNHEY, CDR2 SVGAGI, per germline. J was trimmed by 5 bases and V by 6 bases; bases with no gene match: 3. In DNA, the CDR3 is TGTGCCAGCAGGCTAGCGGGAGTGACCGGGGAGCTGTTTTTT. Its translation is CASRLAGVTGELFF.

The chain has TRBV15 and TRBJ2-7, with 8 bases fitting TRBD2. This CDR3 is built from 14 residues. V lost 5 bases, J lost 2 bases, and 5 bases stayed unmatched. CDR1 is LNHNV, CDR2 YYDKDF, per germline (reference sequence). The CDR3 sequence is CATSVTGGTYEQYF. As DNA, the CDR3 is TGTGCCACCAGCGTGACGGGGGGGACCTACGAGCAGTACTTC.

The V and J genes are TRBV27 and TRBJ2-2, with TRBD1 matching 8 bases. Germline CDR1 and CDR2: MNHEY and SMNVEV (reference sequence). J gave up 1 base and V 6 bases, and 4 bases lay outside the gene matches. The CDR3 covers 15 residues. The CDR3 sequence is CASRTGQVNTGELFF. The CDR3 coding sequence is TGTGCCAGCAGGACGGGACAGGTGAACACCGGGGAGCTGTTTTTT.

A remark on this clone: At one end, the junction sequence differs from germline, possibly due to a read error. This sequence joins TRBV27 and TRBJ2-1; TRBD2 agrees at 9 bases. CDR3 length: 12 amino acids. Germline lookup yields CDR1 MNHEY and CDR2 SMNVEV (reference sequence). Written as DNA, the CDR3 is TGTGCCAGCAGTAAAACCGGGACTAGCCTACTCTTC. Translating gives CASSKTGTSLLF.

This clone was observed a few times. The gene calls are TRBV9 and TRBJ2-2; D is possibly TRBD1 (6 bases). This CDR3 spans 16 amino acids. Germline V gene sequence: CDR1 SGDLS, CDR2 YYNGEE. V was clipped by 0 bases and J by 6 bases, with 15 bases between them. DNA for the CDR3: TGTGCCAGCAGCGTAGCACAGGGAGATGGGGCCGGGGAGCTGTTTTTT. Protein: CASSVAQGDGAGELFF.

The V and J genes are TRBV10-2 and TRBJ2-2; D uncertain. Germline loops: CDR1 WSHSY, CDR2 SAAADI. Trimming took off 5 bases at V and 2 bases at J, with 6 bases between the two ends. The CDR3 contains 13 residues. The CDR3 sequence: CASSPFNTGELFF. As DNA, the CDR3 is TGCGCCAGCAGTCCCTTTAACACCGGGGAGCTGTTTTTT.

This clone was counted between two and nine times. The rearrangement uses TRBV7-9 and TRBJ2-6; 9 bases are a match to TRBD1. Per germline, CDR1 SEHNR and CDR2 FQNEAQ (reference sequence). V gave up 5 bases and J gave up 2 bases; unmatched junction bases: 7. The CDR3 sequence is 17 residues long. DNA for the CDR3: TGTGCCAGCAGCCGGACAGGGGCCGTGACTGGGGCCAACGTCCTGACTTTC. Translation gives CASSRTGAVTGANVLTF.

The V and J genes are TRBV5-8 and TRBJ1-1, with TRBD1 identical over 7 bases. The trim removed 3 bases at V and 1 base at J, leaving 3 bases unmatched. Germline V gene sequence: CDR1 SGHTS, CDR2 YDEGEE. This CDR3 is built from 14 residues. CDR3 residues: CASSYGTENTEAFF. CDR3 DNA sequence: TGTGCCAGCAGCTACGGGACAGAGAACACTGAAGCTTTCTTT.

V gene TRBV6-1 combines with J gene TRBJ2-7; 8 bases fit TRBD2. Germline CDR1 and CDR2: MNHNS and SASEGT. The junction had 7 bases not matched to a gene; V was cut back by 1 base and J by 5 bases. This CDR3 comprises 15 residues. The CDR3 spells CASSEGERESDEQYF. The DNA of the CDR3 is TGTGCCAGCAGTGAAGGGGAGCGGGAGTCGGACGAGCAGTACTTC.

The CDR3 is CASSRGTGLQPQHF. CDR3 coding DNA: TGTGCCAGCTCACGCGGGACAGGGCTTCAGCCCCAGCATTTT. The gene calls are TRBV18 and TRBJ1-5; 9 bases map to TRBD1. The V and J ends lost 4 bases and 6 bases, in that order; junction bases with no gene match: 4. The CDR3 covers 14 residues. The V gene's germline CDR1 is KGHSH and CDR2 LQKENI.

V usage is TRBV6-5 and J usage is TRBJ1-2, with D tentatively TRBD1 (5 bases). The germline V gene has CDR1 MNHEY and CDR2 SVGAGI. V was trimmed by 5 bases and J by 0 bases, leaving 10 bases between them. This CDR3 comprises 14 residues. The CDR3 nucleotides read TGTGCCAGCAGTAAACAGGCCTCTAACTATGGCTACACCTTC. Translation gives CASSKQASNYGYTF.

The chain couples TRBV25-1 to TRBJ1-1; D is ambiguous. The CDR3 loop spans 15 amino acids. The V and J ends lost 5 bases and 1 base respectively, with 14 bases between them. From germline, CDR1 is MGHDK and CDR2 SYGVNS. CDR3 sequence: CASSPPLVQNTEAFF. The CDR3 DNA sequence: TGTGCCAGCAGTCCTCCCCTGGTACAGAACACTGAAGCTTTCTTT.

The CDR3 coding sequence is TGTGCCAGCAGCGCCCGATTAACAGGGGGCTTCAATGAGCAGTTCTTC. Translated, it gives CASSARLTGGFNEQFF. The chain recombines TRBV5-6 with TRBJ2-1; 9 bases match TRBD1. The CDR3 contains 16 residues. The V gene end was trimmed by 4 bases and the J gene end by 6 bases; junction bases not matched to a gene: 11. CDR1 is SGHDT and CDR2 is YYEEEE in the germline V gene.

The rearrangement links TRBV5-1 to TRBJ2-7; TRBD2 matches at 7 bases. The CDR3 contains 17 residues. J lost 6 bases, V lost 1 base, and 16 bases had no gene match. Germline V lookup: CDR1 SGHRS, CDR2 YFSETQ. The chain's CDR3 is CASSLLGRDAGVSEQYF. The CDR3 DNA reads TGCGCCAGCAGCTTGCTGGGCAGGGATGCGGGAGTTAGCGAGCAGTACTTC.

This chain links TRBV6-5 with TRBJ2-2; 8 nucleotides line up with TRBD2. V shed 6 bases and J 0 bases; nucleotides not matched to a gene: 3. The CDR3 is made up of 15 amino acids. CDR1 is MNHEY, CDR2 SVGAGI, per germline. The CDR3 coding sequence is TGTGCCAGCAGAACGGGACTAGCGAACACCGGGGAGCTGTTTTTT. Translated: CASRTGLANTGELFF.

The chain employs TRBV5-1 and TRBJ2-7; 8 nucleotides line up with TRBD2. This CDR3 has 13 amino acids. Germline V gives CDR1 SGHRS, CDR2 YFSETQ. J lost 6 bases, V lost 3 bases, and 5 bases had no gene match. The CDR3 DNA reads TGCGCCAGCAGCTCCCGGGAGGGAAGCGAGCAGTACTTC. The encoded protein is CASSSREGSEQYF.

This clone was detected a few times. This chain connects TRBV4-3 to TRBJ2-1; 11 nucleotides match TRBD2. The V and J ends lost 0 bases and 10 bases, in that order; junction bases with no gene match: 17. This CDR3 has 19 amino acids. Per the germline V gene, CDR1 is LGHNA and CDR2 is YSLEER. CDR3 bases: TGCGCCAGCAGCCAAGAAACCGGGACACTAGCGGGAGCTGGGGAAGAGCAGTTCTTC. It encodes CASSQETGTLAGAGEEQFF.

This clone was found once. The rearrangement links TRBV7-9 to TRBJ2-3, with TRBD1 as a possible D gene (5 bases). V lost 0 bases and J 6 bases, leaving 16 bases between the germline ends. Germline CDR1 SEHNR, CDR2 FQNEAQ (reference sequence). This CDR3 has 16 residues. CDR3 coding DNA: TGTGCCAGCAGCTTAGCATGGCAGGGTACGGTGGATACGCAGTATTTT. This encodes CASSLAWQGTVDTQYF.

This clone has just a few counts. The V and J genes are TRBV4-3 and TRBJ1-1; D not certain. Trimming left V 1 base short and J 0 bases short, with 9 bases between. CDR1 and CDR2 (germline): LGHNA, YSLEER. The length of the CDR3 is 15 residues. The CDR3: CASSQALGMNTEAFF. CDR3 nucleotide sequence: TGCGCCAGCAGCCAAGCTTTGGGCATGAACACTGAAGCTTTCTTT.

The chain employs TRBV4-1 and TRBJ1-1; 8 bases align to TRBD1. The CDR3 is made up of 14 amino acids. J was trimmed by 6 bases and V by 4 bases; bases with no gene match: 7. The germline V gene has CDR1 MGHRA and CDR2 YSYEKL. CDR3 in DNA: TGCGCCAGCAGCCCGACTTGGACAGGGTCTGAAGCTTTCTTT. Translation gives CASSPTWTGSEAFF.